This TCR beta chain was captured by sequencing in a study of vaccination and CD4 T cells after COVID-19. Study at large: For each participant, vaccination comprised two doses of either the BNT162b2 or the mRNA-1273 vaccine. The study collected post-vaccine samples a median 72 days after dose two, with a range of 14 to 241. Overlapping peptides of the spike proteins of SARS-CoV-2, HCoV-NL63, HCoV-OC43 and HCoV-229E were used for cell stimulation.

Broader study findings: The authors identified 304 of 307 vaccine-specific clones in convalescent patients as spike mono-reactive.

The time point here: late sampling 161 to 241 days after vaccination in a few convalescent patients. This sample's treatment: approximately nine-day PBMC culture with coronavirus spike peptide pools or control peptides (ViraFEST assay). After removal of 8 bases from V and 3 bases from J, the junction contained 8 bases not matched to a gene. CDR1 and CDR2 (germline): SNHLY, FYNNEI. This CDR3 is built from 15 residues. Of note for this clonotype: Its cognate antigen is unknown.

The study sequenced cultured CD4+ T cell DNA using the Oncomine TCR Beta short-read assay. MiXCR, run by TCRdb on the PCR reads, gives a single entry per CDR3 protein. The sample holds more than 20,000 distinct CDR3 sequences; 46% are singletons and the top ten take about 13%. Sequencing was performed on CD4+ T cells from blood, cultured in vitro, taken about 7 months after SARS-CoV-2 vaccination. This receptor was obtained from a human donor who had recovered from COVID-19. J is TRBJ1-5 and V is TRBV2, with 9 bases matching TRBD1. CDR3 DNA sequence: TGTGCCAGCGGGAAGACAGGGGGGGACAATCAGCCCCAGCATTTT. Encoded protein: CASGKTGGDNQPQHF.